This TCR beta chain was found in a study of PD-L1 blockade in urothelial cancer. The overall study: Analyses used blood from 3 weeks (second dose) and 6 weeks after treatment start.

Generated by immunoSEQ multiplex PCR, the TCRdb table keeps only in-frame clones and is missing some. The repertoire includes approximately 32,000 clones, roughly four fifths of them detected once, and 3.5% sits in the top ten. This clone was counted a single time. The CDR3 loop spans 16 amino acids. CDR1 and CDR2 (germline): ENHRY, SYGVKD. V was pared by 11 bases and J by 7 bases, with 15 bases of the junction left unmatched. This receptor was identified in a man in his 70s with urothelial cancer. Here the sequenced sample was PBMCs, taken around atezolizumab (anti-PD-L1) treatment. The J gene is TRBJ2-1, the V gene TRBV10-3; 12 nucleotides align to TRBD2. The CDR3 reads CASSGLAGGPRNEQFF. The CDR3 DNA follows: TGTGCCTCATCTGGCCTAGCGGGAGGGCCGAGGAATGAGCAGTTCTTC.